The T cell receptor (beta chain) under discussion was sequenced for a study of blood T cell repertoires in COVID-19 (dated by TCRdb to the early 2020s). Regarding the study in general: Samples from collaborators originated in the United States, Italy and Spain and spanned both the acute and convalescent phases of COVID-19. The material from the prospective study consisted of cDNA or gDNA derived from T cells, B-cell-depleted T cells, or PBMCs. Deeply sampled blood TCRbeta repertoires from subjects exposed to, actively infected with, or recovered from COVID-19 were included in the dataset. The repertoires were released in a freely available public database intended as a resource for research on the immune response to SARS-CoV-2. The samples were drawn from the first 160 participants of the ongoing ImmuneRACE study and from 950 to 1,500 subjects provided by 6 global collaborators. Sample metadata almost always included a de-identified subject ID, COVID-19 status, age in years and sex. Where available, HLA class I and class II types were obtained from metadata supplied by the sample provider rather than from assay-based typing. Results and caveats for the whole study, not just this receptor: Clinical and demographic metadata were provided uncurated, with the amount varying by source and participant.

Note on this clone: Its binding antigen is unknown. No base qualities exist here, and no much larger clone lies one base off it.

At one collaborating source in Seattle, patients were enrolled during active infection and were followed longitudinally through the course of disease. Each collaborating institution followed its own protocols to collect whole blood in K2EDTA tubes. Collaborator samples were shipped for TCRbeta analysis as frozen whole blood, isolated PBMCs, or DNA extracted from either sample type. The immunoSEQ Assay, a bias-controlled multiplex PCR, was used to amplify TCRbeta CDR3 regions from genomic DNA. For the original study's pipeline: The number of nucleated cells in each sample was estimated from the amplification of reference gene primers within the assay. To quantify the absolute abundance of each unique TCRbeta CDR3 rearrangement, sequence reads were collapsed and filtered. For each sample, productive Simpson clonality was calculated as the square root of Simpson's diversity index across productive rearrangements. The clones in this table, taken by TCRdb from immuneACCESS, are in-frame only. Not every clone is retained; where verified, under half of the shortfall comes from an unresolved V gene, and the cause of the rest is unknown. V and J calls and clone size come straight from that table; D and trimming were deduced from the DNA. This sample has roughly 290,000 clones in its table, and approximately 92% of those were observed once. Clones ranked in the top ten supply under 7% of the sample.

The sample was peripheral blood. This TCR was sampled from a woman in her 30s with COVID-19, enrolled during active disease.

The DNA sequence follows: TGTGCCAGCATCGGACTAGCGGGAGATACGTACAATGAGCAGTTCTTC. Its protein is CASIGLAGDTYNEQFF. The receptor chain draws on TRBV5-6 and TRBJ2-1; 13 central nucleotides agree with TRBD2. CDR1 and CDR2, looked up from the germline V gene, are SGHDT and YYEEEE. V trim: 6 bases; J trim: 4 bases; unmatched bases: 7. Inclusive of the bounding cysteine and phenylalanine, the CDR3 is 16 residues long. Only the CDR3 region is kept as DNA, spanning 48 bases read in frame from base 1.